This passage covers 18 T cell receptor beta chains from one sample sequenced in a study of CD8+CD57+ T cells in acquired aplastic anemia. Investigators profiled TCR beta VDJ and CDR3 from genomic DNA template. TCRdb independently ran MiXCR on the reads; one entry per CDR3 protein. The data contain around 220,000 distinct CDR3 sequences, over 40% of them singletons. For sequencing, patients were chosen who had shown expansion of CD8+CD57+ cells by flow cytometry. Sequencing was done on a sample of sorted CD4+, CD8+, or CD8+CD57+ T cells (not recorded which) from PBMCs. These receptors were taken from a human donor with aplastic anemia.

The chain couples TRBV7-9 to TRBJ2-7, with TRBD1 as a possible D gene (5 bases). V lost 0 bases and J 2 bases, leaving 8 bases between the germline ends. The CDR3 contains 14 residues. Germline loops: CDR1 SEHNR, CDR2 FQNEAQ (reference sequence). CDR3 DNA sequence: TGTGCCAGCAGCTTAGCGGACAATCCCTACGAGCAGTACTTC. This encodes CASSLADNPYEQYF.

The V and J genes are TRBV12-3 or TRBV12-4 and TRBJ1-2; 8 positions match TRBD1. The CDR3 loop spans 16 amino acids. V trimming: 6 bases; J trimming: 4 bases; junction bases outside the gene matches: 13. CDR3 nucleotides: TGTGCCAGCAGCCCAAAACTCAGGACAGGGAGCTATGGCTACACCTTC. Protein sequence: CASSPKLRTGSYGYTF.

The chain joins TRBV5-4 to TRBJ2-5; D is perhaps TRBD1 (7 bases). The germline V gene encodes CDR1 SGHNT and CDR2 YYREEE (reference sequence). V lost 5 bases and J 6 bases, leaving 23 bases between the germline ends. This CDR3 region has 16 residues. CDR3 region: CASSFGGTVKGQTQYF. For the CDR3, the DNA is TGTGCCAGCAGTTTTGGGGGGACAGTGAAGGGACAGACCCAGTACTTC. Looking up the rest from reference TRBV5-4 and TRBJ2-5 gives the full variable domain: ETGVTQSPTHLIKTRGQQVTLRCSSQSGHNTVSWYQQALGQGPQFIFQYYREEENGRGNFPPRFSGLQFPNYSSELNVNALELDDSALYLCASSFGGTVKGQTQYFGPGTRLLVL.

With regard to this clonotype: This may arise from a read error, as a much more abundant clone is one base away. In DNA form, the CDR3 reads TGTGCCAGTGGGATGGGCAGGGGGGATGGCTACACCTTC. This gives the protein CASGMGRGDGYTF. The chain joins TRBV19 to TRBJ1-2; 7 nucleotides agree with TRBD1. CDR3 length: 13 residues. The germline CDR1 and CDR2 sequences are LNHDA and SQIVND (reference sequence). Germline trimming cut 8 bases from V and 6 bases from J; bases unmatched to any gene: 9. The whole variable domain, remainder taken from reference TRBV19 and TRBJ1-2, is DGGITQSPKYLFRKEGQNVTLSCEQNLNHDAMYWYRQDPGQGLRLIYYSQIVNDFQKGDIAEGYSVSREKKESFPLTVTSAQKNPTAFYLCASGMGRGDGYTFGSGTRLTVV.

This clonotype occurred a few times. The chain employs TRBV28 and TRBJ2-2, with TRBD1 as a possible D gene (6 bases). V was shortened by 5 bases and J by 5 bases, with 6 bases between the two germline ends. This CDR3 has 12 residues. Germline CDR1 MDHEN, CDR2 SYDVKM. CDR3 loop: CASSRGTGELFF. CDR3 coding DNA: TGTGCCAGCAGTAGGGGGACCGGGGAGCTGTTTTTT.

Only one count was recorded for this clonotype. The V and J genes are TRBV3-1 and TRBJ1-4, with 7 bases fitting TRBD1. Unmatched junction bases numbered 5, after V lost 0 bases and J lost 4 bases. This CDR3 has 16 amino acids. Looked up from germline, CDR1 is LGHDT and CDR2 is YNNKEL (reference sequence). The CDR3 DNA follows: TGTGCCAGCAGCCAAGAGGGGACAGTCTATAATGAAAAACTGTTTTTT. Translating it yields CASSQEGTVYNEKLFF.

V gene TRBV15 combines with J gene TRBJ1-1; D uncertain. Per germline, CDR1 LNHNV and CDR2 YYDKDF (reference sequence). CDR3 length: 13 residues. V lost 0 bases and J 2 bases, leaving 4 bases between the germline ends. The CDR3 here is CATSRDSNTEAFF. As DNA, the CDR3 is TGTGCCACCAGCAGAGACAGTAACACTGAAGCTTTCTTT.

This clonotype was seen repeatedly, ten times or more. The rearrangement uses TRBV10-1 and TRBJ1-1, with D perhaps matching TRBD1 (6 bases). Trimming stripped 8 bases from V and 0 bases from J, with 13 bases between. The CDR3 totals 14 residues. CDR1 is WNHNN, CDR2 SYGVQD, per germline (reference sequence). CDR3 sequence reads: CASPLGQLNTEAFF. CDR3 DNA: TGCGCCAGCCCCTTGGGACAACTGAACACTGAAGCTTTCTTT.

As to this clonotype: A clone one base away is much larger, so this may be a read error. V usage is TRBV5-1 and J usage is TRBJ1-2; D is uncertain. CDR1 and CDR2 (germline): SGHRS, YFSETQ. CDR3 length equals 13 residues. The CDR3 spells CASSLEAVPGHTF. CDR3 coding DNA: TGCGCCAGCAGCTTGGAGGCAGTTCCTGGCCACACCTTC.

Notes on this clonotype: In this CDR3 the conserved last residue, phenylalanine or tryptophan, is missing, so a read error is likely. The V gene is TRBV4-1, the J gene TRBJ1-6, with D unresolved. V was cut by 4 bases and J by 5 bases, with 21 bases left in between. Germline values: CDR1 MGHRA, CDR2 YSYEKL. The CDR3 spans 18 residues. The CDR3 loop is CASSPLDMGLRNNSPLHL. DNA for the CDR3: TGCGCCAGCAGCCCGCTGGATATGGGGTTAAGGAATAATTCACCCCTCCACCTT.

To note about this clonotype: A read error may be the cause here, since a much bigger clone is one base away. The rearrangement uses TRBV5-5 and TRBJ1-1; D may be TRBD1 (5 bases). Germline V gives CDR1 SGHKS, CDR2 YYEKEE (reference sequence). The CDR3 has 16 residues. The CDR3 sequence is CASSPLAGGTYNEQLF. CDR3 DNA sequence: TGTGCCAGCAGCCCTCTAGCGGGTGGGACCTACAATGAGCAGCTCTTC.

A few counts support this clonotype. A read error is possible here, since a much larger clone lies one base away. Because the CDR3 is missing its conserved closing phenylalanine or tryptophan, this is likely a read error. V is TRBV7-9 and J is TRBJ2-2; D call uncertain. CDR1 is SEHNR and CDR2 is FQNEAQ in the germline V gene (reference sequence). The V end lost 3 bases, the J end lost 1 base, and 6 bases lay between the germline ends. The CDR3 length is 14 residues. CDR3 nucleotide sequence: TGTGCCAGCAGCTTTCAACTGAACACCGGGGAGCTGTTTTCT. It codes for CASSFQLNTGELFS.

This clonotype was counted many times. CDR3 nucleotide sequence: TGTGCCAGCAGCCGACCTTTATCCTACAATGAGCAGTTCTTC. The encoded protein is CASSRPLSYNEQFF. V is TRBV7-2 and J is TRBJ2-1; the D is unclear. Between the trimmed V and J ends, which lost 5 bases and 1 base, there was a span of 9 bases. Germline assignment: CDR1 SGHTA and CDR2 FQGNSA. The CDR3 contains 14 residues. The full variable domain, its missing parts supplied by reference TRBV7-2 and TRBJ2-1, is GAGVSQSPSNKVTEKGKDVELRCDPISGHTALYWYRQSLGQGLEFLIYFQGNSAPDKSGLPSDRFSAERTGGSVSTLTIQRTQQEDSAVYLCASSRPLSYNEQFFGPGTRLTVL.

This clonotype came up a few times. The chain couples TRBV7-9 to TRBJ2-7, with 7 bases aligning to TRBD1. With V trimmed by 3 bases and J by 4 bases, 3 bases remained unmatched. This CDR3 has 13 amino acids. The germline gives CDR1 SEHNR, CDR2 FQNEAQ (reference sequence). The CDR3 reads CASSLTGQYEQYF. In DNA form, the CDR3 reads TGTGCCAGCAGCTTGACAGGGCAATACGAGCAGTACTTC.

This clonotype was counted once. This sequence joins TRBV2 and TRBJ1-3, with no clear D. V lost 5 bases and J lost 10, with 18 bases in between. CDR1 is SNHLY, CDR2 FYNNEI, per germline. The CDR3 length is 14 residues. The DNA for the CDR3 is TGTGCCAGCAGTATGGGTGGGCCTCAACGGACCATATATTTT. This encodes CASSMGGPQRTIYF. The full variable domain, in which reference TRBV2 and TRBJ1-3 provide the parts outside the CDR3, is EPEVTQTPSHQVTQMGQEVILRCVPISNHLYFYWYRQILGQKVEFLVSFYNNEISEKSEIFDDQFSVERPDGSNFTLKIRSTKLEDSAMYFCASSMGGPQRTIYFGEGSWLTVV.

This clonotype was recorded many times. J is TRBJ2-5 and V is TRBV7-2; 7 nucleotides align to TRBD1. The junction had 6 bases not matched to a gene; V was cut back by 5 bases and J by 3 bases. From germline, CDR1 is SGHTA and CDR2 FQGNSA. The CDR3 sequence is 14 residues long. CDR3 sequence (DNA): TGTGCCAGCAGCGCCTACGGGACAGAAGAGACCCAGTACTTC. This translates into CASSAYGTEETQYF.

The gene calls are TRBV20-1 and TRBJ2-5, with D perhaps assigned TRBD1 or TRBD2 (7 bases each). The CDR3 sequence is 15 residues long. Trimming pared 5 bases from V and 5 bases from J, leaving 21 bases between. The germline CDR1 and CDR2 sequences are DFQATT and SNEGSKA (reference sequence). The CDR3 nucleotides read TGCAGTGCTCGACGTATACAGGGGAGGGGGGAGACCCAGTACTTC. Protein product: CSARRIQGRGETQYF.

This clonotype was seen at least ten times. The rearrangement joins TRBV20-1 to TRBJ1-2; D possibly corresponds to TRBD1 (6 bases). The V and J ends lost 1 base and 8 bases respectively, with 17 bases between them. Germline assignment: CDR1 DFQATT and CDR2 SNEGSKA (reference sequence). The CDR3 runs 14 residues. The DNA for the CDR3 is TGCAGTGCTAGAGCTCCCTCGGGGGGCAGGGGCTACACCTTC. This encodes CSARAPSGGRGYTF.